In its sample, the clone carrying this TCR beta chain was seen a few times. Its antigen is currently unknown. The data were taken from a study of T cell responses to AZD1222 COVID-19 vaccine. Study-level points and caveats: Only 5 or 6 people who got AZD1222 tested seropositive at baseline.

Looked up from germline, CDR1 is SEHNR and CDR2 is FQNEAQ (reference sequence). The CDR3 covers 14 residues. V gave up 1 base and J gave up 10 bases; unmatched junction bases: 7. Clones were read by immunoSEQ multiplex PCR, and TCRdb kept only the in-frame ones, dropping some. Among approximately 130,000 clones listed, 85% to 95% were seen once. This chain connects TRBV7-9 to TRBJ2-4, with 7 bases that match TRBD1. This clonotype was obtained from an adult in good health. The source material was peripheral blood, sampled on day 0 of AZD1222 vaccination. The CDR3 loop reads CASSLDTGVAIQYF. DNA for the CDR3: TGTGCCAGCAGCTTAGATACAGGGGTAGCGATTCAGTACTTC.